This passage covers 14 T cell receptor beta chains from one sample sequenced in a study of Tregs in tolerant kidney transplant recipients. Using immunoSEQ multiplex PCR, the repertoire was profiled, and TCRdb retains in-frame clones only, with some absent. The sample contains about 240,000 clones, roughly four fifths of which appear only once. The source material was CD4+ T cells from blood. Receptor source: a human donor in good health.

The CDR3 DNA sequence: TGTGCCAGCAGTTTTGGACAGGAGAATCAGCCCCAGCATTTT. Translated: CASSFGQENQPQHF. V gene TRBV6-1 combines with J gene TRBJ1-5; 7 bases align to TRBD1. V lost 5 bases and J lost 4; bases outside the gene matches: 5. The CDR3 sequence is 14 residues long. Per the germline V gene, CDR1 is MNHNS and CDR2 is SASEGT.

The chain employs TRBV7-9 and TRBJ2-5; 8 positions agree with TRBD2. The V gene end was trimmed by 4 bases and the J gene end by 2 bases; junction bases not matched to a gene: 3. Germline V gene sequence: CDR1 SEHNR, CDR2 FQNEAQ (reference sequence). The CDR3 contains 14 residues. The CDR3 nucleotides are TGTGCCAGCAGCTCCGGACTAGCTCAAGAGACCCAGTACTTC. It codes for CASSSGLAQETQYF.

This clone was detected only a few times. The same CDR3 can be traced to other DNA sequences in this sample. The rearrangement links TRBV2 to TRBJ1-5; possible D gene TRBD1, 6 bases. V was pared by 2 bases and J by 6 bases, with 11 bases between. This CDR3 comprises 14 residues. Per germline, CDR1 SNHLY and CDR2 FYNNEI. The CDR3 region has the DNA TGTGCCAGCAGTGAATGGGGGCAGGGTCAGCCCCAGCATTTT. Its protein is CASSEWGQGQPQHF.

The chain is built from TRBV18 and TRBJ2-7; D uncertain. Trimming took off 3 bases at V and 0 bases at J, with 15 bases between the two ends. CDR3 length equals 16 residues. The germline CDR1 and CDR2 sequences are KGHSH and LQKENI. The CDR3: CASSPLPPYLSYEQYF. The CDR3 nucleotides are TGTGCCAGCTCACCTCTTCCACCTTACCTCTCCTACGAGCAGTACTTC.

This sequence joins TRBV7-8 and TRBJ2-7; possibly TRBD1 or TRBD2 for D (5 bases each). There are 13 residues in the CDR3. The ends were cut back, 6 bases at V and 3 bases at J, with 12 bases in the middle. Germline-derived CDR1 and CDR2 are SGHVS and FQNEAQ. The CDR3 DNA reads TGTGCCAGCAGAAAACTGGGGGTCTACGAGCAGTACTTC. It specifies CASRKLGVYEQYF.

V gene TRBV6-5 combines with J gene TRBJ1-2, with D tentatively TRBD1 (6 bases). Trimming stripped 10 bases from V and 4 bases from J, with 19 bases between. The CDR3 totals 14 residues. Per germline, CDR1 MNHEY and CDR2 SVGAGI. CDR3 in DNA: TGTGCCACTAAAAATCCCGGGACAATCTATGGCTACACCTTC. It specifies CATKNPGTIYGYTF.

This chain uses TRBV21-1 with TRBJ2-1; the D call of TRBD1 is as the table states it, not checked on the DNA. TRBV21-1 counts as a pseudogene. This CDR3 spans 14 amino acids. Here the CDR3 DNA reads TGTGCCAGCGCTTGGCAGGGGAGCATCAATGAGCAGTTCTTC. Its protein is CASAWQGSINEQFF.

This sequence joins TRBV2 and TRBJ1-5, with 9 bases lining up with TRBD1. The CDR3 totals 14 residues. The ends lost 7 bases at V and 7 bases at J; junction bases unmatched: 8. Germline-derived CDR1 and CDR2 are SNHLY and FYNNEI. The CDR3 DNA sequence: TGTGCCAGCACCGGACAGGGGCGAGACCAGCCCCAGCATTTT. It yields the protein CASTGQGRDQPQHF.

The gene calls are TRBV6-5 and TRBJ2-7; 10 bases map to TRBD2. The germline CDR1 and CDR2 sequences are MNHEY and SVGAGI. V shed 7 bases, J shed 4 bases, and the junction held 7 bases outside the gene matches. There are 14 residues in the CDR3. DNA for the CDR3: TGTGCCAGCACGGGACTAGCGACAAGGTACGAGCAGTACTTC. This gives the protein CASTGLATRYEQYF.

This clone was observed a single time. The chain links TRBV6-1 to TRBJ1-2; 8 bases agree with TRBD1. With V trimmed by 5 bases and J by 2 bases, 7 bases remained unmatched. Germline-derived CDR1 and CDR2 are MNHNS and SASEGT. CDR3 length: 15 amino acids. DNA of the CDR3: TGTGCCAGCAGTCTGACCGGACAGGGAAACTATGGCTACACCTTC. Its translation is CASSLTGQGNYGYTF.

The CDR3: CASSYAKSTDTQYF. CDR3 sequence (DNA): TGTGCCAGCAGTTACGCCAAGAGCACAGATACGCAGTATTTT. The chain has TRBV6-5 and TRBJ2-3; D not resolved. The germline CDR1 and CDR2 sequences are MNHEY and SVGAGI. Trimming took 2 bases from V and 0 from J, leaving 6 bases between them. This CDR3 comprises 14 residues.

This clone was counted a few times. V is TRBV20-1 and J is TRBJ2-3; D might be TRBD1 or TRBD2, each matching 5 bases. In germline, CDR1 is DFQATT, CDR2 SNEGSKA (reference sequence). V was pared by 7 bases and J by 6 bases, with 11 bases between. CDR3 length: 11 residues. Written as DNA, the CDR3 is TGCAGTGGAGGGCCAGGGGATACGCAGTATTTT. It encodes CSGGPGDTQYF.

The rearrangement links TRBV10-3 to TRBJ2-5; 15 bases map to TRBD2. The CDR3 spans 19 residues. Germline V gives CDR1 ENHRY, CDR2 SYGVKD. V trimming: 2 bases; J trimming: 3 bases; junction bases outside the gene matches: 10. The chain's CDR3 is CAISERGTSGRQPKETQYF. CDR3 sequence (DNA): TGTGCCATCAGTGAGAGGGGGACTAGCGGGAGGCAGCCCAAAGAGACCCAGTACTTC.

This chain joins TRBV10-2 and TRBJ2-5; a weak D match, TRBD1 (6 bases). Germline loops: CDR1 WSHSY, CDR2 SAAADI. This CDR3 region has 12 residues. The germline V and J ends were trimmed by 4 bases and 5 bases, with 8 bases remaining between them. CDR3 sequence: CASSAQGETQYF. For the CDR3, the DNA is TGCGCCAGCAGTGCTCAGGGGGAGACCCAGTACTTC.